This T cell receptor (beta chain) was documented in a study of neurological immune-mediated disorders. This clonotype was seen at least ten times. Described time point: technical triplicate 2. V lost 0 bases to trimming and J lost 0 bases, with 7 bases between them. Germline CDR1 reads SGHRS; CDR2 reads YFSETQ. The CDR3 loop spans 15 amino acids. Every sequencing run drew on 15-18 subjects and yielded over 170 million TCR-beta sequences. One entry per CDR3 protein results from TCRdb running MiXCR on the 5' RACE reads. This table has roughly 57,000 distinct CDR3 sequences, 24% appearing once. Input material: PBMCs. V usage is TRBV5-1 and J usage is TRBJ2-4, with D maybe TRBD1 (5 bases). This sequence originates from a man between 60 and 70 years old with HTLV-1-associated myelopathy (HAM/TSP). The CDR3 loop is CASSLEGLAKNIQYF. CDR3 DNA sequence: TGCGCCAGCAGCTTGGAGGGGCTAGCCAAAAACATTCAGTACTTC.